The table lists the clone carrying this TCR beta chain with a few counts. No antigen is known for it. The sample is drawn from a study of human T cells and chemical hapten exposure. At the level of the study: An area of 2 cm by around 2 cm on upper inner arm skin received 2% DPC for sensitization. Alopecia areata, totalis or universalis affected patients, mainly female. Overall study findings and caveats: Alopecia was present in the donors, so their immune response may differ from healthy people's.

TCRdb recomputed calls from the RACE reads with MiXCR, one row per CDR3 protein. Here the sample spans under 300,000 distinct CDR3 sequences, almost 8% being singletons. With 0 bases removed from V and 1 base from J, the gap between germline ends came to 12 bases. Germline assignment: CDR1 LGHNA and CDR2 YNFKEQ. The CDR3 contains 16 residues. Time point of the sample: pre-sensitization, week 0. This sample's treatment: therapeutic diphenylcyclopropenone sensitization with weekly scalp DPC. The V gene is TRBV4-2, the J gene TRBJ1-1, with D possibly being TRBD1 (5 bases). Sample: whole blood, taken in connection with sensitization to the hapten diphenylcyclopropenone (DPC). The origin of this receptor is a young man with alopecia areata. Some clones in this sample may be carry-over from other donors' samples. The chain's CDR3 is CASSQERGITNTEAFF. In DNA form, the CDR3 reads TGTGCCAGCAGCCAAGAAAGGGGCATTACGAACACTGAAGCTTTCTTT.